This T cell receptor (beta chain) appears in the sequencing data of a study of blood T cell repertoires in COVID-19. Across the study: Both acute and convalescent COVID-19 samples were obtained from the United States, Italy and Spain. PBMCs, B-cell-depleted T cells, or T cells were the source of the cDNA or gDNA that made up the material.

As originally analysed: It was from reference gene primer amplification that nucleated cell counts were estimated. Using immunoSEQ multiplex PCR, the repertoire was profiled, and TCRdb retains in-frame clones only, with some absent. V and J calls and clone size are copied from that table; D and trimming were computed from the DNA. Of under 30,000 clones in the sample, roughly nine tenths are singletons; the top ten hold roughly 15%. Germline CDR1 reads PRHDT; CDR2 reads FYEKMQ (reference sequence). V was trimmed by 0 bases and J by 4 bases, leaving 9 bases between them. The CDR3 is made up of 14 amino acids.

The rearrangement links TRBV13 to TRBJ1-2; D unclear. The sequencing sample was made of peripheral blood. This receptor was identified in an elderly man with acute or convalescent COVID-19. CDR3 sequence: CASSLGTLVYGYTF. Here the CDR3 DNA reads TGTGCCAGCAGCTTAGGGACTCTAGTCTATGGCTACACCTTC.